The rows below give T cell receptor beta chains drawn from one sample of a study of blood T cells in healthy people across ages. TCRdb ran MiXCR on the 5' RACE reads and lists one entry per CDR3 protein. The data hold more than 650,000 distinct CDR3 sequences, with roughly 25% observed a single time. In addition, the sample was reused for a study of T cells of mothers and their children.

The sample consisted of blood. Every receptor here comes from a boy younger than 18 in good health. Each CDR3 is given with its conserved first and last residue. D genes are given only for firm matches. Size tells how often a clone was seen (once, few, many) or the class of an expanded clone, and some rows leave it out.

cdr3_nt | cdr3_aa | v_call | clone_size | j_call | d_call
TGTGCCAGCAGCCGGGAGGGGAGCTCCTACGAGCAGTACTTC | CASSREGSSYEQYF | TRBV5-6 | few | TRBJ2-7 | TRBD2
TGTGCCAGCAGTTTGGGACCGGGACAGGGTTTGGGGGAGACCCAGTACTTC | CASSLGPGQGLGETQYF | TRBV28 | few | TRBJ2-5 | TRBD1
TGTGCCACCAGTGATTTTCGCACCGGGGAGCTGTTTTTT | CATSDFRTGELFF | TRBV24-1 | few | TRBJ2-2 | -
TGTGCCAGCGGGTGGGGCAATCAGCCCCAGCATTTT | CASGWGNQPQHF | TRBV6-5 | - | TRBJ1-5 | -
TGTGCCACCAGCAGGACGGGCCAAGAAGCTTTCTTT | CATSRTGQEAFF | TRBV15 | - | TRBJ1-1 | -
TGTGCCAGCAGCTTAGGCCGCACGGGAAACACCATATATTTT | CASSLGRTGNTIYF | TRBV5-4 | - | TRBJ1-3 | -
TGTGCCTGGGTTCGGGACAGGGCTTCACCCCTCCACTTT | CAWVRDRASPLHF | TRBV30 | - | TRBJ1-6 | TRBD1
TGTGCCAGCAGTAGGGGGATTTACACTGAAGCTTTCTTT | CASSRGIYTEAFF | TRBV6-2/TRBV6-3 | - | TRBJ1-1 | -
TGCAGCGTCGAGACCGGGGATACGCAGTATTTT | CSVETGDTQYF | TRBV29-1 | few | TRBJ2-3 | -
TGTGCCATCAGTGAGTCGAAAGGGGGTAATGAAAAACTGTTTTTT | CAISESKGGNEKLFF | TRBV10-3 | - | TRBJ1-4 | -
TGCGCCAGCAGCCAACATAGCGGGGGAACCTACGAGCAGTACTTC | CASSQHSGGTYEQYF | TRBV4-1 | few | TRBJ2-7 | TRBD2
TGCAGCGTTGGAATTCCGTCCTACGAGCAGTACTTC | CSVGIPSYEQYF | TRBV29-1 | - | TRBJ2-7 | -
TGTGCCAGCTCACCCAGGACAGGGTTTGCGAACACCGGGGAGCTGTTTTTT | CASSPRTGFANTGELFF | TRBV18 | - | TRBJ2-2 | TRBD1
TGTGCCAGCAGCCTCCGCCGGACTAGCGGGGACTCCTACGAGCAGTACTTC | CASSLRRTSGDSYEQYF | TRBV11-2 | few | TRBJ2-7 | TRBD2
TGCAGTGCTATCCGGGCCTCCTACGAGCAGTACTTC | CSAIRASYEQYF | TRBV20-1 | once | TRBJ2-7 | -
TGTGCCAGCAGCCCGACAGGAAACACCATATATTTT | CASSPTGNTIYF | TRBV12-3/TRBV12-4 | many | TRBJ1-3 | -
TGTGCCAGCAGTTTAACCTGGACAGGGGGATACGAGCAGTACTTC | CASSLTWTGGYEQYF | TRBV6-5 | few | TRBJ2-7 | TRBD1
TGTGCCAGCAGAGCCTCCGGGACTATTAACTATGGCTACACCTTC | CASRASGTINYGYTF | TRBV12-3/TRBV12-4 | - | TRBJ1-2 | -